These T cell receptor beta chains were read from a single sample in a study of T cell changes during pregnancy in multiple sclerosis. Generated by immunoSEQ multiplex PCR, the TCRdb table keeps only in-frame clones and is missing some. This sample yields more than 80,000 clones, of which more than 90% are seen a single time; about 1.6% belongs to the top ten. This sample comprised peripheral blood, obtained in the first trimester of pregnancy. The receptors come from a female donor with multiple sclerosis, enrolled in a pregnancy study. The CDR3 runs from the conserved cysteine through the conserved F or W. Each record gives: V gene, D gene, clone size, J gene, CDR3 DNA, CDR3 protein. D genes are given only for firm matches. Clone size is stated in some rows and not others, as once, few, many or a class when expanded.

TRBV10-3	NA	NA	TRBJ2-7	TGTGCCATCAGTGCATTTACAGGGCAAGACGAGCAGTACTTC	CAISAFTGQDEQYF
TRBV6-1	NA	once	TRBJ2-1	TGTGCCAGCAGTGGGTCCGGGACATTTTTCTCCTACAATGAGCAGTTCTTC	CASSGSGTFFSYNEQFF
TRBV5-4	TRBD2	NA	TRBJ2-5	TGTGCCAGCAGCTTGCCAGCGGGAGAGAACCAAGAGACCCAGTACTTC	CASSLPAGENQETQYF
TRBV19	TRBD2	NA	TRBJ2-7	TGTGCCAGTGCTTTTTTTAGCGGGAGCTCCTACGAGCAGTACTTC	CASAFFSGSSYEQYF
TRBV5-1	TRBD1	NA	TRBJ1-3	TGCGCCAGCAGCTTAAGACCACAGGGGGACTCTGGAAACACCATATATTTT	CASSLRPQGDSGNTIYF
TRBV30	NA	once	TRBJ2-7	TGTGCCTGGAGTGAACAGGCCCCGGCCGAGCAGTACTTC	CAWSEQAPAEQYF
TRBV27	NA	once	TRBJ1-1	TGTGCCAGCAGTCAAATCAGGGGAGCTGAAGCTTTCTTT	CASSQIRGAEAFF
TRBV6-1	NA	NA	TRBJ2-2	TGTGCCATCAGGGGACAAGTCGCCGGGGAGCTGTTTTTT	CAIRGQVAGELFF
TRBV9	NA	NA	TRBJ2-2	TGTGCCAGCAGCGTAGACTTTAGGGGGAGGGGGTCGAACACCGGGGAGCTGTTTTTT	CASSVDFRGRGSNTGELFF
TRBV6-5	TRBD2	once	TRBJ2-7	TGTGCCAGCAGTCACGCAGGGACTAGCCTCTACGAGCAGTACTTC	CASSHAGTSLYEQYF
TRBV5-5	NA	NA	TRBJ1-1	TGTGCCAGCAGCTTGGGCGGGGGGGTGAACACTGAAGCTTTCTTT	CASSLGGGVNTEAFF
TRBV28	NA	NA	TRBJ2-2	TGTGCCAGCAGTTTCAGGAGGCCCCCCGGGGAGCTGTTTTTT	CASSFRRPPGELFF
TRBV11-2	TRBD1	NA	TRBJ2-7	TGTGCCAGCAGCTTAGAGGCCCGGACAGGCGAGCAGTACTTC	CASSLEARTGEQYF
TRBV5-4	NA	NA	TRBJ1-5	TGTGCCAGCAGCACCCAGGGTCCCAATCAGCCCCAGCATTTT	CASSTQGPNQPQHF
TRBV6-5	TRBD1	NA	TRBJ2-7	TGTGCCAGCAGTTTGACAGGGGCCTACCGGGAGCAGTACTTC	CASSLTGAYREQYF
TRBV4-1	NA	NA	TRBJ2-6	TGCGCCAGCAGCCAACAACAGGCTTCCGACCTGACTTTC	CASSQQQASDLTF
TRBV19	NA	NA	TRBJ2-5	TGTGCCAGTAGTATTCAGCAGGGTACCGTGGAGACCCAGTACTTC	CASSIQQGTVETQYF
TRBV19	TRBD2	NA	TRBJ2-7	TGTGCCAGTATGGGACTAGCGGGAGAAGGACTGTACGAGCAGTACTTC	CASMGLAGEGLYEQYF
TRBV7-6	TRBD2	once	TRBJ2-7	TGTGCCAGCAGCTTAGCGACTAGCGGGAGTCATTCCTACGAGCAGTACTTC	CASSLATSGSHSYEQYF
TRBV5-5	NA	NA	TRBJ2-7	TGTGCCAGCAGCTTGGAACCGTCTCCTGGCGGGCAGTACTTC	CASSLEPSPGGQYF
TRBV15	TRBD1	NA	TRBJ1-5	TGTGCCACCAGCAGAGGAAGGACAGGGGGCCCCCAGCCCCAGCATTTT	CATSRGRTGGPQPQHF
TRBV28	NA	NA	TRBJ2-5	TGTGCCAGCAGTTTCTTATCCTTAGATCAAGAGACCCAGTACTTC	CASSFLSLDQETQYF
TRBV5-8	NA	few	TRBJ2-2	TGTGCCAGCAGCCCACTTCTACTCACCGGGGAGCTGTTTTTT	CASSPLLLTGELFF
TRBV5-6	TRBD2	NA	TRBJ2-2	TGTGCCAGCAGCTTGGGGGGGACTAGCGGGAGGCCGAACACCGGGGAGCTGTTTTTT	CASSLGGTSGRPNTGELFF
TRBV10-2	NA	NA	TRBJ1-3	TGCGCCAGCAGTGAGACAGGTGGAACTGGAAACACCATATATTTT	CASSETGGTGNTIYF
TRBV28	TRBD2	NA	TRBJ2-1	TGTGCCAGCAGTTTTAGGCGGGAGCTGAGTGAGCAGTTCTTC	CASSFRRELSEQFF
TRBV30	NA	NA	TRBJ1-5	TGTGCCTGGAGTGTACGAGCGGGCAATCAGCCCCAGCATTTT	CAWSVRAGNQPQHF
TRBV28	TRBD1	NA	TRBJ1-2	TGTGCCAGCAGGGCGACCGGGACAGGGAATGGGGGCTACACCTTC	CASRATGTGNGGYTF
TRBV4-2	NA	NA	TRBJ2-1	TGTGCCAGCAGCCAAGGTGACATCTCCAATGAGCAGTTCTTC	CASSQGDISNEQFF
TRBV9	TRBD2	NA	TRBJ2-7	TGTGCCAGCAGCGTAGACCCCCCAGTGGCGGGAGTAAGGAACGAGCAGTACTTC	CASSVDPPVAGVRNEQYF
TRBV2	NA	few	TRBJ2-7	TGTGCCAGCAGTGATCACTGGGAGCAGTACTTC	CASSDHWEQYF
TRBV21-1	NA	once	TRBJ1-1	TGTGCCAGCCCCCCCATAAGCGGGGGGCGTGTCACTGAAGCTTTCTTT	CASPPISGGRVTEAFF
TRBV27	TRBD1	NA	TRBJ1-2	TGTGCCAGCAGGACAGGGGGCGCGGACTATGGCTACACCTTC	CASRTGGADYGYTF
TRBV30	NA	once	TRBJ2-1	TGTGCCTGGGAGAGGTACAATGAGCAGTTCTTC	CAWERYNEQFF
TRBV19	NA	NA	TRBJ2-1	TGTGCCAGTAGTATCGTCGCGGGGCGGTACAATGAGCAGTTCTTC	CASSIVAGRYNEQFF
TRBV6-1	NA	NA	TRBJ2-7	TGTGCCAGCAGAGGAACAGTGTACGAGCAGTACTTC	CASRGTVYEQYF
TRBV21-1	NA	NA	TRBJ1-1	TGTGCCAGCAGCATCCAGCCCCGGGACTTAAACCGCACTGAAGCTTTCTTT	CASSIQPRDLNRTEAFF
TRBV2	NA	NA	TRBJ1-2	TGTGCCAGCAGTGAGCAGGGGACCTATGGCTACACCTTC	CASSEQGTYGYTF
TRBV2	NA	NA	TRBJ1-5	TGTGCCAGTTGTTGGGGCAGGAGCAATCAGCCCCAGCATTTT	CASCWGRSNQPQHF
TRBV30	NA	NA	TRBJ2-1	TGTGCCTGGAGTGTTGGAGGGCGTGAGCAGTTCTTC	CAWSVGGREQFF